This T cell receptor beta chain comes out of a study of molecular identifiers for immune sequencing clone quantification. Study-level background: Replicates split RNA from roughly 20,000 or 100,000 naive CD8 cells five ways, and the researchers sequenced four portions.

Trimming cost V 0 bases and J 4 bases, with 15 bases left between them. The length of the CDR3 is 17 residues. Per germline, CDR1 SGHDN and CDR2 FVKESK. One entry per CDR3 protein, called by TCRdb with MiXCR from the PCR reads. The repertoire holds a few hundred thousand distinct CDR3 sequences, with less than 30% as singletons. This clonotype was recorded a few times. The clonotype was recovered from a human donor in good health. Some libraries in this study had Jurkat cell RNA spiked in. Sequences were obtained from naive CD8+ T cells from blood, with Jurkat cell RNA spiked in. Regarding subset: FACS-sorted CD8+CD4-CCR7+CD45RA+ naive T cells. The chain is built from TRBV14 and TRBJ2-2; D perhaps matches TRBD1 (6 bases). DNA for the CDR3: TGTGCCAGCAGCCAAGATCAGGGGTTGCCCGCCACCGGGGAGCTGTTTTTT. Encoded protein: CASSQDQGLPATGELFF.